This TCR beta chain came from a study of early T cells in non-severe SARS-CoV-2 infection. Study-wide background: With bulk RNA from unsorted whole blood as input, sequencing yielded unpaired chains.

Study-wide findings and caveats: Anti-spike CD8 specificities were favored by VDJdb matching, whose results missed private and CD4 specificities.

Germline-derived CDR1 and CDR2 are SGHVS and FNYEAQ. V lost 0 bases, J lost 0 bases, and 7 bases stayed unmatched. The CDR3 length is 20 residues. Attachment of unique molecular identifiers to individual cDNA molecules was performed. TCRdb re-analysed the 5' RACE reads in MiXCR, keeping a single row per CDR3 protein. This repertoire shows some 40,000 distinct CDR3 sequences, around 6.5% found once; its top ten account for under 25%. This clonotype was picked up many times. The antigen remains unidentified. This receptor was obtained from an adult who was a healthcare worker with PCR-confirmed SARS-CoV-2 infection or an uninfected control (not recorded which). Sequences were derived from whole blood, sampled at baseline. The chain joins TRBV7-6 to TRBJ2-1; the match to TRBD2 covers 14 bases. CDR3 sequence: CASSLAAGTSGGLSYNEQFF. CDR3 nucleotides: TGTGCCAGCAGCTTAGCTGCCGGGACTAGCGGGGGACTCTCCTACAATGAGCAGTTCTTC.